This T cell receptor (beta chain) was sequenced for a study of T-cell memory formation after mild COVID-19. Study outcomes and limitations: A second wave expanding day 15 to 37 was CD4+-biased; contracting clones were balanced. Memory sampled before infection contained some responding clones, suggesting cross-reactive memory joined.

This clonotype was observed a few times. Antigen specificity is unknown. Using its own MiXCR run on the 5' RACE reads, TCRdb lists one record per CDR3 protein. The data show approximately 190,000 distinct CDR3 sequences, approximately 16% seen once. V was pared by 4 bases and J by 4 bases, with 20 bases between. The CDR3 totals 15 residues. Germline V gene sequence: CDR1 DFQATT, CDR2 SNEGSKA (reference sequence). The sequence came from an adult woman who had mild COVID-19 (a few samples of this study predate the infection). Cell type and time point are not known. Sequenced input: PBMCs or a T cell subset sorted from them (not recorded which). The rearrangement links TRBV20-1 to TRBJ2-7; D possibly uses TRBD1 or TRBD2 (6 bases each). CDR3 bases: TGCAGTGCTAACCCGTGGGGGGCAAGGGGTTACGAGCAGTACTTC. Protein sequence: CSANPWGARGYEQYF.